One sample yielded the 5 T cell receptor beta chains listed below, sequenced in a study of cytomegalovirus exposure and HLA in healthy donors. 13 Jbeta primers and 60 Vbeta primers were used for the PCR. TCRdb's table, derived via immunoSEQ multiplex PCR, lists solely in-frame clones and lacks some. The repertoire consists of under 300,000 clones, with about 83% occurring once and the leading ten covering approximately 2%. The sample taken for sequencing was PBMCs. All receptors derive from a middle-aged woman in good health and CMV-seropositive.

This rearrangement joins TRBV7-2 to TRBJ2-1, with 7 bases aligning to TRBD2. Looked up from germline, CDR1 is SGHTA and CDR2 is FQGNSA. V gave up 4 bases and J gave up 6 bases; unmatched junction bases: 3. The CDR3 has 13 residues. The DNA for the CDR3 is TGTGCCAGCAGCTACGGACTAGGCAATGAGCAGTTCTTC. Protein sequence: CASSYGLGNEQFF.

This chain uses TRBV19 with TRBJ2-7; D possibly corresponds to TRBD1 (5 bases). Germline V gene data show CDR1 as LNHDA and CDR2 as SQIVND (reference sequence). CDR3 length equals 13 residues. Trimming took 5 bases from V and 1 from J, leaving 9 bases between them. CDR3 in amino acids: CASSLTGSYEQYF. DNA of the CDR3: TGTGCCAGTAGTCTAACAGGATCCTACGAGCAGTACTTC.

This sequence joins TRBV14 and TRBJ2-1; 8 nucleotides line up with TRBD2. The CDR3 loop spans 17 amino acids. Per the germline V gene, CDR1 is SGHDN and CDR2 is FVKESK. Trimming removed 4 bases from V and 11 bases from J; junction bases left unmatched: 19. The CDR3 sequence is CASSREISGTRFSKQFF. In nucleotides, the CDR3 is TGTGCCAGCAGCCGAGAGATATCCGGGACTAGGTTTAGTAAGCAGTTCTTC.

The V call is TRBV5-6, the J call TRBJ2-1; D is perhaps TRBD1 (5 bases). Trimming took 4 bases from V and 4 from J, leaving 9 bases between them. The CDR3 consists of 13 residues. Germline V gives CDR1 SGHDT, CDR2 YYEEEE. The chain's CDR3 is CASSHGAYNEQFF. CDR3 nucleotide sequence: TGTGCCAGCAGCCATGGGGCGTACAATGAGCAGTTCTTC.

V gene TRBV5-1 combines with J gene TRBJ1-1; possible D gene TRBD1, 6 bases. The CDR3 runs to 13 residues. Trimming stripped 4 bases from V and 1 base from J, with 8 bases between. Germline-derived CDR1 and CDR2 are SGHRS and YFSETQ. The CDR3 DNA is TGCGCCAGCAGCCAACAGGGGAACACTGAAGCTTTCTTT. As protein: CASSQQGNTEAFF.